The present entry profiles one TCR beta chain with its context. Sample-barcoded 5' priming and a J-beta primer mix drove a second PCR of about 6 to 12 cycles. TCRdb re-analysed the 5' RACE reads in MiXCR, keeping a single row per CDR3 protein. The sample gives about 1.4 million distinct CDR3 sequences, around 55% of which show up once; more than 6% is in the top ten. This entry comes from a study of blood T cells in healthy people across ages. CDR3 length: 18 residues. J gave up 6 bases and V 0 bases, and 15 bases lay outside the gene matches. CDR1 MGHRA and CDR2 YSYEKL come from the germline V gene. V gene TRBV4-1 combines with J gene TRBJ1-2; TRBD1 agrees at 8 bases. The clonotype originates from a man aged 18 to 29 in good health. Sequences were obtained from blood. The CDR3 sequence is CASSQDPPRQGLIDGYTF. In DNA, the CDR3 is TGCGCCAGCAGCCAAGATCCCCCGAGACAGGGGCTGATAGATGGCTACACCTTC.